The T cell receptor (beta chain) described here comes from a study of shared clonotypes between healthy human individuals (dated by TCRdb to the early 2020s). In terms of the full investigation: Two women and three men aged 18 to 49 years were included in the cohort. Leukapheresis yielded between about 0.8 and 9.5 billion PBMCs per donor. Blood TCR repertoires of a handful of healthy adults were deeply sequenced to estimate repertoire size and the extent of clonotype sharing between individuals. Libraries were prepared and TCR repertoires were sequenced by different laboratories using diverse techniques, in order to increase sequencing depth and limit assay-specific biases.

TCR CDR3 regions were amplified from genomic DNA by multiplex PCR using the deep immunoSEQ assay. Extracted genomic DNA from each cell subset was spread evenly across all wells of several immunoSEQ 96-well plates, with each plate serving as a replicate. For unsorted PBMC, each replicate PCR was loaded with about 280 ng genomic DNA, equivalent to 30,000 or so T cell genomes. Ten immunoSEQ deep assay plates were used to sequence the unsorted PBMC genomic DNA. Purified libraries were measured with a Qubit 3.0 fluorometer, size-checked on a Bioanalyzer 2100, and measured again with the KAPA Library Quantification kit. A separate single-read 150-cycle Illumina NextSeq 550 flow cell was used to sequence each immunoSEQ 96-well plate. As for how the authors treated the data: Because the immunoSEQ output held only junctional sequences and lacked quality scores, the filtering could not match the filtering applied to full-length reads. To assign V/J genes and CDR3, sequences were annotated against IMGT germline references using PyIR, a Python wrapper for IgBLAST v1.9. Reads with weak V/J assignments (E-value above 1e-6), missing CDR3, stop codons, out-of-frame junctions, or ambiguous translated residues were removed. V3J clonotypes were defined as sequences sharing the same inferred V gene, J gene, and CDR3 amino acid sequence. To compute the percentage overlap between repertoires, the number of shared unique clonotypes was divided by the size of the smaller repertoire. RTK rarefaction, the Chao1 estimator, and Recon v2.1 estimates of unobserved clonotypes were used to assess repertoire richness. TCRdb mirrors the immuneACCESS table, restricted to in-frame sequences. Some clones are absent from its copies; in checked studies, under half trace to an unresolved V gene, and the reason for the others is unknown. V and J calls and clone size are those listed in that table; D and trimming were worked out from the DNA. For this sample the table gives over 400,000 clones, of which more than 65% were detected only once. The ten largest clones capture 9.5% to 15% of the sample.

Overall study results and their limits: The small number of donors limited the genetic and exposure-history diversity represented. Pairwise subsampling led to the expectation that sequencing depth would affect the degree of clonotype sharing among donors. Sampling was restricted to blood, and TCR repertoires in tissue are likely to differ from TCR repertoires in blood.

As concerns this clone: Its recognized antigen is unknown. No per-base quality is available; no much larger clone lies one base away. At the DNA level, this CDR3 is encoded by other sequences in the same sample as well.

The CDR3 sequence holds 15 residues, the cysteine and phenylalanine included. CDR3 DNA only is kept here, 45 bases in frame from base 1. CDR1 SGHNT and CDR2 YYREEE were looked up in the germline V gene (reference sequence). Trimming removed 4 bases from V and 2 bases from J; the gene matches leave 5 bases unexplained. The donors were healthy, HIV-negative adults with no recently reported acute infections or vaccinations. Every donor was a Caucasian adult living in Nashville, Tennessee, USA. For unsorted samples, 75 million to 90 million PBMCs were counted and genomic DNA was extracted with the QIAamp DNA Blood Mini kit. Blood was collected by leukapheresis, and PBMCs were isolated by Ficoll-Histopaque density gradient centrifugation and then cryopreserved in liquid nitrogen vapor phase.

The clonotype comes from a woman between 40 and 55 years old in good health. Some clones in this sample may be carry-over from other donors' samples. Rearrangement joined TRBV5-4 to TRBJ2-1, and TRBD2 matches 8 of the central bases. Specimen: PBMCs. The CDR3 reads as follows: CASSLTSGAYNEQFF. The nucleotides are TGTGCCAGCAGCCTTACTAGCGGAGCCTACAATGAGCAGTTCTTC.